Listed here is a single T cell receptor (beta chain). No antigen is known for it. TCRdb reprocessed the PCR reads with MiXCR, giving one entry per CDR3 protein. The sample lists 300,000 to 400,000 distinct CDR3 sequences; about a fifth were seen once. This sample is drawn from a study of molecular identifiers for immune sequencing clone quantification. About the research overall: Four of five RNA aliquots from roughly 21,000 or 96,000 naive CD8 T cells were sequenced. Whole-study findings and limits: Clones above 20 RNA copies contained over 97% of effector molecules but under 1% of naive ones. Identical TCR molecules can share a barcode, and this sharing could underestimate highly expanded clone sizes.

Trimming removed 3 bases at V and 3 bases at J, with 11 bases between. Germline assignment: CDR1 LNHDA and CDR2 SQIVND (reference sequence). The CDR3 covers 14 residues. The sequencing sample was made of naive CD8+ T cells from blood, with Jurkat cell RNA spiked in. The sample's subset: FACS-sorted CD8+CD4-CCR7+CD45RA+ naive T cells. The chain is built from TRBV19 and TRBJ1-1; D possibly corresponds to TRBD1 (6 bases). The clonotype comes from a human donor in good health. Some libraries in this study had Jurkat cell RNA spiked in. The CDR3 protein is CASSIGGHYTEAFF. The CDR3 nucleotides are TGTGCCAGTAGTATTGGGGGACATTACACTGAAGCTTTCTTT.